A selection of T cell receptor beta chains follows, all from one sample in a study of blood T cells in healthy people across ages. TCRdb analysed the 5' RACE reads with MiXCR anew, one entry per CDR3 protein. The profile shows approximately 1.5 million distinct CDR3 sequences, 40% to 45% of them singletons. The sequenced sample consisted of blood. The source of these receptors is a woman between 18 and 29 years old in good health. Both conserved end residues are part of each CDR3. The D gene is left open where the match is weak. Clone size is shown for a subset of rows, as once, few, many or a class of expanded clone.

TRBV28	NA	NA	TRBJ2-5	TGTGCCAGCAAATGGACTAACCAGGAGACCCAGTACTTC	CASKWTNQETQYF
TRBV20-1	few	TRBD1	TRBJ1-5	TGCAGTGCGTCGACAGGGTTCGGGAATCAGCCCCAGCATTTT	CSASTGFGNQPQHF
TRBV7-9	many	TRBD2	TRBJ2-5	TGTGCCAGCAGAGGAGCCCGACTAGCGGGGGTCCAAGAGACCCAGTACTTC	CASRGARLAGVQETQYF
TRBV25-1	NA	NA	TRBJ2-7	TGTGCCAGCAGTGACTCGAGTGTTGGGGGGGCTCTGGAGACCCAGTGCTTC	CASSDSSVGGALETQCF
TRBV12-3/TRBV12-4	few	TRBD1	TRBJ2-1	TGTGCCAGCAGTTTTCCGCCGGACAGGGCCATGCGGAATGAGCAGTTCTTC	CASSFPPDRAMRNEQFF
TRBV28	NA	TRBD2	TRBJ2-5	TGTGCCAGCAGTTTATTAGCGGGGACCTATAGGGAGCAGTACTTC	CASSLLAGTYREQYF
TRBV13	NA	NA	TRBJ1-2	TGTGCCAGCAGCCGACTTTGGACGGACTATGGCTACACCTTC	CASSRLWTDYGYTF
TRBV4-1	NA	NA	TRBJ1-2	TGCGCCAGCAGCCAAACCACCGGAAACTATGGCTACACCTTC	CASSQTTGNYGYTF
TRBV28	few	TRBD1	TRBJ2-5	TGTGCCAGCACTCGGACAGGGGGGGATGAGCAGTACTTC	CASTRTGGDEQYF
TRBV20-1	NA	TRBD1	TRBJ1-4	TGCAGTGCGGCCCCGGGACAGGGAGGGGAAAAACTGTTTTTT	CSAAPGQGGEKLFF
TRBV4-1	many	TRBD2	TRBJ2-3	TGCGCCAGCAGCCAAGTCAGGACTAGCCCAGATACGCAGTATTTT	CASSQVRTSPDTQYF
TRBV6-4	NA	TRBD1	TRBJ2-3	TGTGCCAGCAGTGACTCTAGAGGGGGCGCAGATACGCAGTATTTT	CASSDSRGGADTQYF
TRBV6-5	few	NA	TRBJ1-2	TGTGCCAGCAGTTACGCGGGCGGTAATACATTGGGTGGCTACACCTTC	CASSYAGGNTLGGYTF
TRBV28	NA	TRBD2	TRBJ2-1	TGTGCCAGCAGTTTCCGGACTAGAAATGAGCAGTTCTTC	CASSFRTRNEQFF
TRBV7-2	NA	NA	TRBJ2-7	TGTGCCAGCAGCTTAGTCCCGACAGGAGAGAACACCTACAATGAGCAGTACTTC	CASSLVPTGENTYNEQYF
TRBV6-2/TRBV6-3	NA	NA	TRBJ2-2	TGTGCCAGCAGTTATTGGGACGATCTTACCGGGGAGCTGTTTTTT	CASSYWDDLTGELFF
TRBV12-3/TRBV12-4	NA	NA	TRBJ1-5	TGTGCCAGCAGCCGAGACATAGTTGGTCAGCCCCAGCATTTT	CASSRDIVGQPQHF
TRBV7-9	many	TRBD1	TRBJ1-5	TGTGCCAGCAGCTTAGGGCAGGGGGTTAATCAGCCCCAGCATTTT	CASSLGQGVNQPQHF
TRBV25-1	few	TRBD1	TRBJ2-4	TGTGCCAGCAGTGAATTCGGGACAGAAAACATTCAGTACTTC	CASSEFGTENIQYF
TRBV6-1	NA	TRBD1	TRBJ2-5	TGTGCCAGCAGTGAACTCCCCTTCCCGGGACAGGGGAAGGAGACCCAGTACTTC	CASSELPFPGQGKETQYF
TRBV27	NA	NA	TRBJ2-7	TGTGCCAGCAGTTTATCGACGGCGGGATACGAGCAGTACTTC	CASSLSTAGYEQYF
TRBV18	few	TRBD1	TRBJ1-2	TGTGCCAGCTCACCAATTCAGGGGGCAGACTATGGCTACACCTTC	CASSPIQGADYGYTF
TRBV20-1	NA	TRBD2	TRBJ2-1	TGCAGTACTAGCGGGACTAGCGGGAGCTCCTACAATGAGCAGTTCTTC	CSTSGTSGSSYNEQFF
TRBV6-1	NA	TRBD1	TRBJ1-1	TGTGCCAGCAGTGATCGACAGGGGCTCACTGAAGCTTTCTTT	CASSDRQGLTEAFF
TRBV29-1	NA	TRBD1	TRBJ2-4	TGCAGCGTGGGGACAGGGCGCAACATTCAGTACTTC	CSVGTGRNIQYF